The 21 T cell receptor beta chains presented below share a single source sample, sequenced in a study of T cells in Graves' hyperthyroidism and ophthalmopathy. Amplified TCR beta CDR3 regions came from RNA transcripts. HTBI primers were the set used in a first-round RT-PCR of the TCR CDR3. TCRdb re-called the multiplex PCR reads through MiXCR, storing one row per CDR3 protein. The table includes 400,000 to 500,000 distinct CDR3 sequences, about an eighth detected once. Input material: blood. The receptor set was obtained from a woman aged 18-29 years with Graves' hyperthyroidism.

This clonotype came up many times. The J gene is TRBJ2-4, the V gene TRBV3-1; 9 bases match TRBD2. The CDR3 runs 17 residues. Germline V gene lookup returns CDR1 LGHDT and CDR2 YNNKEL (reference sequence). J gave up 7 bases and V 0 bases, and 10 bases lay outside the gene matches. CDR3 bases: TGTGCCAGCAGCCAAGAAGGGCGAGCGGGAGGTGGGAACATTCAGTACTTC. Translating it yields CASSQEGRAGGGNIQYF.

The chain joins TRBV11-2 to TRBJ2-3, with a possible D match to TRBD2 (6 bases). This CDR3 is built from 16 residues. CDR1 SGHAT and CDR2 FQNNGV come from the germline V gene. With 5 bases removed from V and 4 bases from J, the gap between germline ends came to 19 bases. CDR3 nucleotide sequence: TGTGCCAGCAGCCCGGAGGAGCGGGTAGTCGCAGATACGCAGTATTTT. It is translated as CASSPEERVVADTQYF.

The chain has TRBV4-1 and TRBJ2-5; 8 positions match TRBD2. The CDR3 sequence is 15 residues long. Germline V lookup: CDR1 MGHRA, CDR2 YSYEKL. V shed 2 bases, J shed 5 bases, and the junction held 7 bases outside the gene matches. CDR3 bases: TGCGCCAGCAGCCAAACCACTCGGGAGGGGGAGACCCAGTACTTC. Translated: CASSQTTREGETQYF.

This chain links TRBV5-1 with TRBJ1-2, with D uncertain. CDR1 SGHRS and CDR2 YFSETQ come from the germline V gene. The CDR3 loop spans 14 amino acids. Trimming removed 5 bases from V and 4 bases from J, with 15 bases in between. The CDR3 DNA sequence: TGCGCCAGCAGGCCCCCCTCATCGATCTATGGCTACACCTTC. This codes for CASRPPSSIYGYTF.

This clonotype was recorded many times. This chain links TRBV2 with TRBJ2-5; TRBD2 aligns across 14 bases. This CDR3 has 15 amino acids. The J segment lost 6 bases and the V segment lost 4 bases, leaving 4 bases of the junction unmatched. Germline assignment: CDR1 SNHLY and CDR2 FYNNEI. The CDR3 DNA is TGTGCCAGCAGTGGGGGACTAGCGGGAGATAAGACCCAGTACTTC. This translates into CASSGGLAGDKTQYF.

Turning to this clonotype: This may come from a read error, since a much larger clone is one base off. The chain joins TRBV5-5 to TRBJ2-5, with D unclear. CDR1 is SGHKS and CDR2 is YYEKEE in the germline V gene (reference sequence). This CDR3 comprises 15 residues. V was cut by 5 bases and J by 1 base, with 15 bases left in between. The CDR3: CASSWAGTLQETQYF. The CDR3 DNA sequence: TGTGCCAGCAGTTGGGCAGGAACCCTCCAAGAGACCCAGTACTTC.

This clonotype was observed at least ten times. V usage is TRBV28 and J usage is TRBJ1-1, with D unresolved. The V end was cut by 1 base, the J end by 0 bases, with 6 bases between. The CDR3 is 14 amino acids. Looked up from germline, CDR1 is MDHEN and CDR2 is SYDVKM. For the CDR3, the DNA is TGTGCCAGCAGTTTATTGAAGGTGAACACTGAAGCTTTCTTT. Protein: CASSLLKVNTEAFF.

This clonotype was observed many times. This chain uses TRBV19 with TRBJ2-1, with no clear D. Trimming took off 2 bases at V and 8 bases at J, with 7 bases between the two ends. The CDR3 runs 12 residues. Germline-derived CDR1 and CDR2 are LNHDA and SQIVND (reference sequence). CDR3 coding DNA: TGTGCCAGTAGTATAAGAGTTCATGAGCAGTTCTTC. It specifies CASSIRVHEQFF.

This clonotype was counted a few times. V usage is TRBV24-1 and J usage is TRBJ2-7; D is ambiguous. Germline values: CDR1 KGHDR, CDR2 SFDVKD. CDR3 size: 16 residues. V dropped 6 bases and J dropped 0 bases, with 17 bases sitting between them. CDR3: CATSLDAAWSSYEQYV. In DNA form, the CDR3 reads TGTGCCACCAGTTTGGACGCAGCCTGGAGCTCCTACGAGCAGTACGTC.

This clonotype was detected only a few times. V usage is TRBV30 and J usage is TRBJ2-7; D may be TRBD1 (7 bases). This CDR3 region has 12 residues. V shed 4 bases and J shed 6 bases, with 13 bases lying between them. CDR1 and CDR2 from the germline V gene are GTSNPN and SVGIG (reference sequence). CDR3 sequence (DNA): TGTGCCTGGAATGGAGGGGGCGCCGAGCAGTACTTC. This encodes CAWNGGGAEQYF.

There are a few counts of this clonotype. The V gene is TRBV20-1, the J gene TRBJ2-1, with D possibly TRBD1 on 6 matching bases. Trimming took off 4 bases at V and 1 base at J, with 17 bases between the two ends. Germline V gene lookup returns CDR1 DFQATT and CDR2 SNEGSKA (reference sequence). CDR3 size: 16 residues. The CDR3 nucleotides read TGCAGTGCTATCATCCAACCACAGGGATCCTACAATGAGCAGTTCTTC. Amino acid sequence: CSAIIQPQGSYNEQFF.

This clonotype was observed at least ten times. This chain joins TRBV9 and TRBJ1-1; a weak D match, TRBD1 (5 bases). CDR3 length equals 12 residues. Trimming took 0 bases from V and 7 from J, leaving 7 bases between them. CDR1 SGDLS and CDR2 YYNGEE come from the germline V gene. The CDR3 DNA follows: TGTGCCAGCAGCGTAGGAACAGGTGAAGCTTTCTTT. It translates to CASSVGTGEAFF. Supplemented by reference TRBV9 and TRBJ1-1, the full variable domain reads DSGVTQTPKHLITATGQRVTLRCSPRSGDLSVYWYQQSLDQGLQFLIQYYNGEERAKGNILERFSAQQFPDLHSELNLSSLELGDSALYFCASSVGTGEAFFGQGTRLTVV.

This clonotype was seen repeatedly, ten times or more. V gene TRBV12-3 or TRBV12-4 combines with J gene TRBJ1-5; no clear D gene. This CDR3 region has 13 residues. V lost 6 bases, J lost 3 bases, and 9 bases lay in between. In DNA form, the CDR3 reads TGTGCCAGCAGAGGAGGGTTCAATCAGCCCCAGCATTTT. It is translated as CASRGGFNQPQHF.

This clonotype was observed at least ten times. The chain recombines TRBV5-1 with TRBJ1-4, with TRBD1 matching over 10 bases. Germline trimming cut 4 bases from V and 8 bases from J; bases unmatched to any gene: 5. Per germline, CDR1 SGHRS and CDR2 YFSETQ. The length of the CDR3 is 14 residues. The CDR3 bases are TGCGCCAGCAGCGGACAGGGGGTAGCGGAAAAACTGTTTTTT. Protein: CASSGQGVAEKLFF.

CDR3 nucleotide sequence: TGTGCCAGCAGCCCCGGCCACCCCAGGGAGCTGTTTTTT. Its protein product is CASSPGHPRELFF. The rearrangement links TRBV7-2 to TRBJ2-2, with unresolved D. Germline V gene lookup returns CDR1 SGHTA and CDR2 FQGNSA. V lost 5 bases, J lost 9 bases, and 13 bases lay in between. The CDR3 runs 13 residues.

This clonotype turned up a few times. The rearrangement links TRBV30 to TRBJ2-1; the match to TRBD2 covers 9 bases. Germline loops: CDR1 GTSNPN, CDR2 SVGIG (reference sequence). This CDR3 region has 15 residues. V lost 4 bases, J lost 3 bases, and 7 bases stayed unmatched. The DNA for the CDR3 is TGTGCCTGGACCTTAGCGGGAGTAGGCTACAATGAGCAGTTCTTC. It codes for CAWTLAGVGYNEQFF.

There are many counts of this clonotype. The rearrangement joins TRBV5-1 to TRBJ2-3; the match to TRBD2 covers 9 bases. This CDR3 comprises 15 residues. The J segment lost 4 bases and the V segment lost 0 bases, leaving 3 bases of the junction unmatched. Per the germline V gene, CDR1 is SGHRS and CDR2 is YFSETQ. The CDR3, as DNA: TGCGCCAGCAGCTTGGCCCCTAGCGGGGCAGATACGCAGTATTTT. This sequence encodes CASSLAPSGADTQYF.

This clonotype was picked up a small number of times. The chain joins TRBV5-5 to TRBJ2-7, with 11 nucleotides matching TRBD2. The junction had 6 bases not matched to a gene; V was cut back by 3 bases and J by 1 base. Germline V gene sequence: CDR1 SGHKS, CDR2 YYEKEE (reference sequence). CDR3 length equals 16 residues. The CDR3 protein is CASSWGLAEVSYEQYV. Here the CDR3 DNA reads TGTGCCAGCAGCTGGGGACTAGCGGAAGTTTCCTACGAGCAGTACGTC.

This chain connects TRBV11-3 to TRBJ2-3; perhaps TRBD2 as D (5 bases). The CDR3 consists of 13 residues. Trimming stripped 3 bases from V and 9 bases from J, with 13 bases between. Germline V gene lookup returns CDR1 SGHNT and CDR2 YENEEA. CDR3 protein: CASSFMDLSTQYF. The CDR3 DNA sequence: TGTGCCAGCAGCTTCATGGACTTAAGCACGCAGTATTTT.

This clonotype appeared many times. The chain combines TRBV5-1 with TRBJ1-1; D uncertain. V lost 6 bases and J lost 3, with 15 bases in between. CDR3 length: 14 residues. Germline CDR1 and CDR2: SGHRS and YFSETQ. CDR3 nucleotides: TGCGCCAGCACCCTACGGGGAGCGGACACTGAAGCTTTCTTT. Residues: CASTLRGADTEAFF.

This clonotype was observed many times. The gene calls are TRBV13 and TRBJ1-1; 9 positions agree with TRBD1. This CDR3 spans 13 amino acids. The V segment lost 6 bases and the J segment 7 bases; nucleotides outside the gene matches: 6. Looked up from germline, CDR1 is PRHDT and CDR2 is FYEKMQ (reference sequence). Here the CDR3 DNA reads TGTGCCAGCAGTCAGACAGGGGGAATTGAAGCTTTCTTT. Translating gives CASSQTGGIEAFF.